The 10 T cell receptor beta chains in this list originate from one sample, sequenced in a study of blood T cells in healthy people across ages. With a J-beta primer mix and a sample-barcoded 5' primer, a second PCR ran roughly 6 to 12 cycles. TCRdb ran MiXCR on the 5' RACE reads and lists one entry per CDR3 protein. The table includes 920,000 or so distinct CDR3 sequences, 35% to 55% detected once. Sequencing input: blood. The receptors originated from an older woman in good health.

The V and J genes are TRBV7-3 and TRBJ2-3, with D perhaps TRBD1 (5 bases). CDR3 length: 15 amino acids. Germline V gene data show CDR1 as SGHTA and CDR2 as FQGTGA. V lost 5 bases and J 0 bases, leaving 12 bases between the germline ends. The CDR3 region has the DNA TGTGCCAGCAGCGCAGACAGACAGAGCACAGATACGCAGTATTTT. Translating gives CASSADRQSTDTQYF. The full variable domain, its missing parts supplied by reference TRBV7-3 and TRBJ2-3, is GAGVSQTPSNKVTEKGKYVELRCDPISGHTALYWYRQSLGQGPEFLIYFQGTGAADDSGLPNDRFFAVRPEGSVSTLKIQRTERGDSAVYLCASSADRQSTDTQYFGPGTRLTVL.

This clonotype was recorded once. The chain joins TRBV12-3 or TRBV12-4 to TRBJ2-4; possibly TRBD1 for D (6 bases). Gene TRBJ2-7 matches the end of the DNA better, so the J call may be wrong. CDR3 length equals 15 residues. CDR3 amino acids: CASSLKGVLTYEQYF. The CDR3 bases are TGTGCCAGCAGTTTAAAGGGGGTCCTCACCTACGAGCAGTACTTC.

V gene TRBV6-2 or TRBV6-3 combines with J gene TRBJ1-4, with a possible D match to TRBD1 (5 bases). Trimming took 0 bases from V and 0 from J, leaving 14 bases between them. The CDR3 is 18 amino acids. Germline V CDR1 and CDR2: MNHEY, SVGEGT. The CDR3 loop is CASSYSPLDSATNEKLFF. As DNA, the CDR3 is TGTGCCAGCAGTTACTCCCCCCTCGACAGTGCAACTAATGAAAAACTGTTTTTT.

This chain connects TRBV10-1 to TRBJ2-7, with D possibly being TRBD1 (5 bases). Trimming took 4 bases from V and 3 from J, leaving 10 bases between them. The CDR3 covers 13 residues. Germline V gives CDR1 WNHNN, CDR2 SYGVQD (reference sequence). CDR3 nucleotides: TGCGCCAGCAGTGGCAGGGCCAACTACGAGCAGTACTTC. Translating it yields CASSGRANYEQYF.

The chain joins TRBV11-2 to TRBJ2-2; the D is unclear. The germline V gene has CDR1 SGHAT and CDR2 FQNNGV. With 3 bases removed from V and 2 bases from J, the gap between germline ends came to 10 bases. This CDR3 comprises 15 residues. The CDR3 DNA is TGTGCCAGCAGCTTCGGCAGGTTTAACACCGGGGAGCTGTTTTTT. Protein: CASSFGRFNTGELFF.

This clonotype has more than one count but fewer than ten. V usage is TRBV5-1 and J usage is TRBJ1-2, with a possible D match to TRBD1 (6 bases). The CDR3 has 15 amino acids. V was trimmed by 4 bases and J by 5 bases, leaving 18 bases between them. CDR1 is SGHRS, CDR2 YFSETQ, per germline. DNA of the CDR3: TGCGCCAGCAGCCCGATACAGGGCGGATCTTATGGCTACACCTTC. It codes for CASSPIQGGSYGYTF.

The chain combines TRBV4-2 with TRBJ2-5, with 11 bases identical to TRBD1. The CDR3 has 19 amino acids. CDR1 and CDR2 from the germline V gene are LGHNA and YNFKEQ. The V gene end was trimmed by 5 bases and the J gene end by 1 base; junction bases not matched to a gene: 15. The CDR3 reads CASSKTSGGGQGAQETQYF. The CDR3 region has the DNA TGTGCCAGCAGCAAAACGTCGGGCGGCGGACAGGGGGCCCAAGAGACCCAGTACTTC.

This clonotype has a handful of counts. The rearrangement joins TRBV7-8 to TRBJ2-3, with TRBD1 identical over 10 bases. Germline V gene data show CDR1 as SGHVS and CDR2 as FQNEAQ. CDR3 length: 17 residues. V lost 3 bases, J lost 4 bases, and 10 bases stayed unmatched. This CDR3 reads CASSFRGQGKTPDTQYF. The CDR3 DNA reads TGTGCCAGCAGCTTTCGGGGACAGGGGAAAACCCCAGATACGCAGTATTTT.

This clonotype was recorded a few times. V and J are TRBV5-1 and TRBJ1-6; D unclear. The CDR3 length is 16 residues. Germline loops: CDR1 SGHRS, CDR2 YFSETQ. V was pared by 5 bases and J by 6 bases, with 18 bases between. CDR3 protein: CASSPRTPATNSPLHF. CDR3 nucleotides: TGCGCCAGCAGTCCAAGAACCCCAGCGACTAATTCACCCCTCCACTTT.

The chain recombines TRBV27 with TRBJ2-7; D gene ambiguous. The CDR3 length is 16 residues. Trimming pared 2 bases from V and 3 bases from J, leaving 17 bases between. Looked up from germline, CDR1 is MNHEY and CDR2 is SMNVEV (reference sequence). This CDR3 is CASSLIKAYSHYEQYF. CDR3 nucleotides: TGTGCCAGCAGTTTAATTAAGGCGTACAGCCACTACGAGCAGTACTTC.